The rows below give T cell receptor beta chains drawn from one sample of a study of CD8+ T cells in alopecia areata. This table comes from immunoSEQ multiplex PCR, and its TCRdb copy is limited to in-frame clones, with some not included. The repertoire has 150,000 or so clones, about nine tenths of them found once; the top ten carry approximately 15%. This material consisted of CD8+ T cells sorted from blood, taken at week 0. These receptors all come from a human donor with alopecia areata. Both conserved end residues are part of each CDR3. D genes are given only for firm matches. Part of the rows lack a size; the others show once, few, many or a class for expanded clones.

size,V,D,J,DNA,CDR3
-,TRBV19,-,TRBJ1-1,TGTGCCAGTGCTGGGGGTGAAGCTTTCTTT,CASAGGEAFF
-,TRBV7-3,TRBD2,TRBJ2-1,TGTGCCAGCAGCTTTGGCGGGGGGGCCGACGAGCAGTTCTTC,CASSFGGGADEQFF
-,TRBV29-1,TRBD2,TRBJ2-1,TGCAGCGTTGAAGGAATAGCGGGAGTTATGGGGAATGAGCAGTTCTTC,CSVEGIAGVMGNEQFF
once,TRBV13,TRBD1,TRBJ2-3,TGTGCCAGCAGCCCAGGGACAGGCACAGATACGCAGTATTTT,CASSPGTGTDTQYF
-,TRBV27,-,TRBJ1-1,TGTGCCAGCAGTTTTGAGGGCCCTCGCACTGAAGCTTTCTTT,CASSFEGPRTEAFF
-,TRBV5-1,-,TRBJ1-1,TGCGCCAGCAGTCCGAGGGGGAGCACTGAAGCTTTCTTT,CASSPRGSTEAFF
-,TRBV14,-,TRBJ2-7,TGTGCCAGCAGCCAAGAGGCACACTTTAGCTCCTACGAGCAGTACTTC,CASSQEAHFSSYEQYF
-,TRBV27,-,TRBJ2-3,TGTGCCAGCAGTTTAACACCTCTTAGCGGTCCGGATACGTATTTT,CASSLTPLSGPDTYF
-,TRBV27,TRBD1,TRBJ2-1,TGTGCCAGCAGTTTAGGGGACAGCCCCTACAATGAGCAGTTCTTC,CASSLGDSPYNEQFF
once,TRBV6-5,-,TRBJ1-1,TGTGCCAGCAGTCCCTATCTAGAGAACACTGAAGCTTTCTTT,CASSPYLENTEAFF
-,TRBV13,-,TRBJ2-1,TGTGCCAGCAGCCGCGGGGCTCAGTCCTACAATGAGCAGTTCTTC,CASSRGAQSYNEQFF
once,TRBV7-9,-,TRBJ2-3,TGTGCCAGCAGCTTAGCGGAGGGATCGGGACTCCCGACAGATACGCAGTATTTT,CASSLAEGSGLPTDTQYF
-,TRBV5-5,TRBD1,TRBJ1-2,TGTGCCAGCAGCTTTACAGGGGAAGCTAACGGCTACACCTTC,CASSFTGEANGYTF
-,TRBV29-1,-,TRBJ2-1,TGCAGCGTTGAAGGCCTAGCTGATGAGCAGTTCTTC,CSVEGLADEQFF
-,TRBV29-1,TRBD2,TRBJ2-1,TGCAGCGTTGCCTCCGGCGGACTAGCGGGAGTAAAATTATCCTACAATGAGCAGTTCTTC,CSVASGGLAGVKLSYNEQFF
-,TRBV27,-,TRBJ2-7,TGTGCCAGCGGTAACAGGGTTGGCGGAGAGGAGTACTTC,CASGNRVGGEEYF
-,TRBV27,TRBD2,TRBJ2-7,TGTGCCAGCAGGCCTAGCGGGAGGAGAAACGAGCAGTACTTC,CASRPSGRRNEQYF
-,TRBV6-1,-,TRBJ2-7,TGTGCCAGCACCACCTTAGGGGGGGGAACCTACGAGCAGTACTTC,CASTTLGGGTYEQYF
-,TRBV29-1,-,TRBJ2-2,TGCAGCGTTGAACAGACTAGACCCGGGGAGCTGTTTTTT,CSVEQTRPGELFF
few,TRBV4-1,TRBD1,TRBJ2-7,TGCGCCAGCAGCCAAGGTCCAGACAGGGCCACCTACGAGCAGTACTTC,CASSQGPDRATYEQYF
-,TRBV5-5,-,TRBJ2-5,TGTGCCAGCAGCTTGGGACAGGACCAAGAGACCCAGTACTTC,CASSLGQDQETQYF
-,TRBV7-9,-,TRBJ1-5,TGTGCCAGCAGCAGCCGGGAGGACAATCAGCCCCAGCATTTT,CASSSREDNQPQHF
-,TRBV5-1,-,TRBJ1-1,TGCGCCAGCAGCGCCGGGAGCACTGAAGCTTTCTTT,CASSAGSTEAFF
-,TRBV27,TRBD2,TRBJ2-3,TGTGCCAGCAGCTCTCAAGGGCTAGCGGGAGGGCTATCAGATACGCAGTATTTT,CASSSQGLAGGLSDTQYF
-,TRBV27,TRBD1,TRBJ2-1,TGTGCCAGCAGTACGACAGGGGGCGCCTTCAATGAGCAGTTCTTC,CASSTTGGAFNEQFF
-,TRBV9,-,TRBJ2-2,TGTGCCAGCAGCGTAGGCGGCCCTTTCGTCACCGGGGAGCTGTTTTTT,CASSVGGPFVTGELFF
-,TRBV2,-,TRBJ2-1,TGTGCCAGCAGCGGCCGTTACAATGAGCAGTTCTTC,CASSGRYNEQFF
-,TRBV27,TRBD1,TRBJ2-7,TGTGCCAGCAGTACAGGGGCCAACCCCTCCTACGAGCAGTACTTC,CASSTGANPSYEQYF
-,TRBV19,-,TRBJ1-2,TGTGCCAGTAGTCCTACCGGGACGGTTCCTAACTATGGCTACACCTTC,CASSPTGTVPNYGYTF
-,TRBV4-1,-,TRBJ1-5,TGCGCCAGCAGCCAACAGGGGACACGGCAGCCCCAGCATTTT,CASSQQGTRQPQHF
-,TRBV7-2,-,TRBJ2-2,TGTGCCAGCAGCTTAGAGACCGGGGAGCTGTTTTTT,CASSLETGELFF
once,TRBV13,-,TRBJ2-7,TGTGCCAGCGAACTGAGGGGTAACCACGAGCAGTACTTC,CASELRGNHEQYF
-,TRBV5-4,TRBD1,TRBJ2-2,TGTGCCAGCAGCTTACCACAGGGGGCCGGGGAGCTGTTTTTT,CASSLPQGAGELFF
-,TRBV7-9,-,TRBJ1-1,TGTGCCAGCAGCTTAGAGAGCGGCACTGAAGCTTTCTTT,CASSLESGTEAFF
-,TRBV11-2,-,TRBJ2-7,TGTGCCAGCAGCTTAGATCGTTCAGGGGCCAACTACGAGCAGTACTTC,CASSLDRSGANYEQYF
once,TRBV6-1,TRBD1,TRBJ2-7,TGTGCCAGCACCGAGGTACAGGGGGCTTACGAGCAGTACTTC,CASTEVQGAYEQYF
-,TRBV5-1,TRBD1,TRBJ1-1,TGCGCCAGCAGCGCAGAACAGGGGGCGTTTACTGAAGCTTTCTTT,CASSAEQGAFTEAFF